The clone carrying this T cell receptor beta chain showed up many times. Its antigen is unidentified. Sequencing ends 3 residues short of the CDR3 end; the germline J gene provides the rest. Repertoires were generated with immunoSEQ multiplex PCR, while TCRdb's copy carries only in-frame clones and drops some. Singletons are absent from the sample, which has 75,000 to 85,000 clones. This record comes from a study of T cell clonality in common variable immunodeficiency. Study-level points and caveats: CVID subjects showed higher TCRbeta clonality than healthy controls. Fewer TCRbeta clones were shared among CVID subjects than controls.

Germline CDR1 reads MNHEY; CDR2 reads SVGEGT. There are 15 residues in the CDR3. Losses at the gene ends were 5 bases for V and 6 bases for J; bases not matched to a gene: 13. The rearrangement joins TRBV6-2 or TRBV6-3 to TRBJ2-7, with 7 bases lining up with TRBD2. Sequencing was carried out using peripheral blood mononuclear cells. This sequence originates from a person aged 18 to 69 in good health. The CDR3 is CASSLLIRGSPEQYF. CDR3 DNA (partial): TGTGCCAGCAGTCTGCTGATTCGCGGGAGTCCCGAG.